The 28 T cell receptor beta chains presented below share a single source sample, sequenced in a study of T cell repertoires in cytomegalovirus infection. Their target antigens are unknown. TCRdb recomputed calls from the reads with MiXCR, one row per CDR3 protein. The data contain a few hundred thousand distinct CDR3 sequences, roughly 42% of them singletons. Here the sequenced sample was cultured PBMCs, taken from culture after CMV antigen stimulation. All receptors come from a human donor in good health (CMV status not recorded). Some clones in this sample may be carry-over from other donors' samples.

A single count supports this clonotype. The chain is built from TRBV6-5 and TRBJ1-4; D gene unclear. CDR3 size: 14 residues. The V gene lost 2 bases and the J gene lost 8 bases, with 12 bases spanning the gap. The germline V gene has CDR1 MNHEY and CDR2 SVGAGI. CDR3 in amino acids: CASSYGTSKEKLFF. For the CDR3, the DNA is TGTGCCAGCAGTTACGGCACTTCGAAGGAAAAACTGTTTTTT.

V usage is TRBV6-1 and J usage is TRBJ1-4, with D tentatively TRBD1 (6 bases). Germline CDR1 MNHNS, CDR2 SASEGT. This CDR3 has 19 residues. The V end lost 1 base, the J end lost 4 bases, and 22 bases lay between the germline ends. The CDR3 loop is CASSEVSDRRIVGNEKLFF. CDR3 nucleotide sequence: TGTGCCAGCAGTGAAGTTAGCGACAGGCGGATAGTTGGTAATGAAAAACTGTTTTTT.

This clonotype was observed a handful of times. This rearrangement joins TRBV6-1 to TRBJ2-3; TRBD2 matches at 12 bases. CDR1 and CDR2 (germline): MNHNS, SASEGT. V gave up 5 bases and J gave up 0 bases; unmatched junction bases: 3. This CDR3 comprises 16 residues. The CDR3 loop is CASSITSGGSTDTQYF. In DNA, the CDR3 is TGTGCCAGCAGTATAACTAGCGGGGGGAGCACAGATACGCAGTATTTT.

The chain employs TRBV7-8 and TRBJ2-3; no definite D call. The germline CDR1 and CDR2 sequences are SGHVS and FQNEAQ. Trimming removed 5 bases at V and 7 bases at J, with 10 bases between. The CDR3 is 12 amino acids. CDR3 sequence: CASSINTYTQYF. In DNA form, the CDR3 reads TGTGCCAGCAGCATCAATACGTATACGCAGTATTTT.

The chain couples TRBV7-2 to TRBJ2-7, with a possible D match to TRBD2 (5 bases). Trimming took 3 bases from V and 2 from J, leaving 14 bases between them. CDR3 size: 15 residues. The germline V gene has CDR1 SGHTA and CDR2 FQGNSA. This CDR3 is CASSFGLASTYEQYF. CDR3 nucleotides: TGTGCCAGCAGCTTTGGGCTAGCTAGTACCTACGAGCAGTACTTC.

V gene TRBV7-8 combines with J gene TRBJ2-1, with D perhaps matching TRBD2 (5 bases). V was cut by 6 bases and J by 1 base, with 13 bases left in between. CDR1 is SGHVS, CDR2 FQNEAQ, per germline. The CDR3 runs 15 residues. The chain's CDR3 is CASRERRVSYNEQFF. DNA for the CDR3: TGTGCCAGCAGGGAGAGGCGGGTATCCTACAATGAGCAGTTCTTC.

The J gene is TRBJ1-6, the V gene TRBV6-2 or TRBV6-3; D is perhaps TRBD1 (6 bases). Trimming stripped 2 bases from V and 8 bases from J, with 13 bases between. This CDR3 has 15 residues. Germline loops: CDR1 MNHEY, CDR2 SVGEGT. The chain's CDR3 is CASSYTGQKHSPLHF. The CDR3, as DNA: TGTGCCAGCAGTTACACCGGACAGAAACATTCACCCCTCCACTTT.

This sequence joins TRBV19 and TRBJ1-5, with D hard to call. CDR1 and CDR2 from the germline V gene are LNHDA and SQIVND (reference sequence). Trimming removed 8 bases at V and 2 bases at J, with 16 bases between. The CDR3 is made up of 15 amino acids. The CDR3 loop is CASWGGVNGNQPQHF. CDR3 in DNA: TGTGCCAGTTGGGGTGGGGTCAATGGCAATCAGCCCCAGCATTTT. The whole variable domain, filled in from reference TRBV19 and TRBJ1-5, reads DGGITQSPKYLFRKEGQNVTLSCEQNLNHDAMYWYRQDPGQGLRLIYYSQIVNDFQKGDIAEGYSVSREKKESFPLTVTSAQKNPTAFYLCASWGGVNGNQPQHFGDGTRLSIL.

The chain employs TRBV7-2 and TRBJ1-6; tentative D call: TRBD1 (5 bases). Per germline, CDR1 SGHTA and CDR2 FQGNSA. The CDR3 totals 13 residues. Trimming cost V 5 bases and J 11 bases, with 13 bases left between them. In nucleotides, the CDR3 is TGTGCCAGCAGCGTCAGGGTGGATACACCCCTCCACTTT. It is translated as CASSVRVDTPLHF.

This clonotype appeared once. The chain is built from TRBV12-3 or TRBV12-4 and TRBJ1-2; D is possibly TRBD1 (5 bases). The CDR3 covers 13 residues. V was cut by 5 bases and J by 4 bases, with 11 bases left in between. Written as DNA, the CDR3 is TGTGCCAGCAGTCGGGGGTACAGCTATGGCTACACCTTC. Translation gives CASSRGYSYGYTF.

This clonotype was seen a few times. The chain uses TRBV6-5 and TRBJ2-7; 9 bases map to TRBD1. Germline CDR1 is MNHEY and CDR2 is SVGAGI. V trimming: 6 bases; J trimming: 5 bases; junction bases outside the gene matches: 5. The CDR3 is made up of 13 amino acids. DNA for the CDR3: TGTGCCAGCAGCATGGACAGGGGCCACGAGCAGTACTTC. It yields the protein CASSMDRGHEQYF.

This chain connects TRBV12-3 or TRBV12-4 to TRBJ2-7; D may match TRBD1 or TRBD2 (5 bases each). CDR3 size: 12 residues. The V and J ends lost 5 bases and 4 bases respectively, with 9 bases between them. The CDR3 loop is CASSAGRYEQYF. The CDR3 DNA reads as TGTGCCAGCAGTGCAGGGAGATACGAGCAGTACTTC.

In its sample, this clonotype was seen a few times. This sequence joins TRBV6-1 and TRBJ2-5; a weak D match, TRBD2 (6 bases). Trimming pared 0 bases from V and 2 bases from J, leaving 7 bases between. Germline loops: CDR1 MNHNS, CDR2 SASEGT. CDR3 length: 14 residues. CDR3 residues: CASSEAGLQETQYF. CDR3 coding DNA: TGTGCCAGCAGTGAAGCGGGACTGCAAGAGACCCAGTACTTC.

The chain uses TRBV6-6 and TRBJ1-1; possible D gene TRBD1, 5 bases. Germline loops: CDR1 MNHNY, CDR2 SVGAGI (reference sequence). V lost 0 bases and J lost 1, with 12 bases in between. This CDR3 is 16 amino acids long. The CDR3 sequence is CASSYSGPGGNTEAFF. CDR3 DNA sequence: TGTGCCAGCAGTTACTCTGGCCCGGGGGGGAACACTGAAGCTTTCTTT.

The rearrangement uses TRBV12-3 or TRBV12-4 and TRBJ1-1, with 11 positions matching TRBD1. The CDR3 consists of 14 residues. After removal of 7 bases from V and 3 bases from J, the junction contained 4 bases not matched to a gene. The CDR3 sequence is CASIRTGGYTEAFF. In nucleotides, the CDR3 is TGTGCCAGCATCCGGACAGGGGGCTACACTGAAGCTTTCTTT.

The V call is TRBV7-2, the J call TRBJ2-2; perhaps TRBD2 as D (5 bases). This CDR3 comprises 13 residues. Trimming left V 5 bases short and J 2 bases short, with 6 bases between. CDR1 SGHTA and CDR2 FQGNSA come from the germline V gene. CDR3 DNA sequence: TGTGCCAGCAGCGGACTCAACACCGGGGAGCTGTTTTTT. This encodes CASSGLNTGELFF.

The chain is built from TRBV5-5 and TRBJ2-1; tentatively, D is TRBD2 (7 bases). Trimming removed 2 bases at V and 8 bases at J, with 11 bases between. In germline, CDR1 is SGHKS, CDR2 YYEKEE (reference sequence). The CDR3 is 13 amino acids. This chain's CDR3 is CASSFGGLDEQFF. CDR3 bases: TGTGCCAGCAGCTTCGGGGGGCTCGATGAGCAGTTCTTC.

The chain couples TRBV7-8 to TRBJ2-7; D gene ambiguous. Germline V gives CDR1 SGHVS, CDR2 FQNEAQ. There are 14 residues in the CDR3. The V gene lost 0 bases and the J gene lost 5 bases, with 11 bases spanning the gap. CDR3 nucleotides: TGTGCCAGCAGCTTAGCAAGGAGTCGGGACGAGCAGTACTTC. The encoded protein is CASSLARSRDEQYF.

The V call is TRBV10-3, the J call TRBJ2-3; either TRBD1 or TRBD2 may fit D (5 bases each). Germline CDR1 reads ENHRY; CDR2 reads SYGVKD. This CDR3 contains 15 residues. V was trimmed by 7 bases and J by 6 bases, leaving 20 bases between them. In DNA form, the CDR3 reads TGTGCCATCATGGGGAAAAGGGGAGCTCAGGATACGCAGTATTTT. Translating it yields CAIMGKRGAQDTQYF.

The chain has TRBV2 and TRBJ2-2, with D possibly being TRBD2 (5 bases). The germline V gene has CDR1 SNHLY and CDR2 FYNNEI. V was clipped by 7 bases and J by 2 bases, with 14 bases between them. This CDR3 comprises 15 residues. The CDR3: CASTRRSDNTGELFF. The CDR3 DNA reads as TGTGCCAGCACCAGGAGGAGCGACAACACCGGGGAGCTGTTTTTT.

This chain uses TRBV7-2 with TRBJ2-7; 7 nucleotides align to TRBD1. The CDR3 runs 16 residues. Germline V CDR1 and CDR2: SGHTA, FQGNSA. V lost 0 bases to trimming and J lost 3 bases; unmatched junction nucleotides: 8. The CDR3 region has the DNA TGTGCCAGCAGCTTAGCTCCGGGACAGATACACTACGAGCAGTACTTC. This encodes CASSLAPGQIHYEQYF.

This CDR3 reads CASSPAGGGEQFF. DNA of the CDR3: TGTGCCAGCAGTCCTGCGGGAGGGGGCGAGCAGTTCTTC. The chain joins TRBV6-5 to TRBJ2-1, with TRBD2 matching 9 bases. After removal of 5 bases from V and 10 bases from J, the junction contained 6 bases not matched to a gene. Germline V CDR1 and CDR2: MNHEY, SVGAGI. The CDR3 extends over 13 amino acids.

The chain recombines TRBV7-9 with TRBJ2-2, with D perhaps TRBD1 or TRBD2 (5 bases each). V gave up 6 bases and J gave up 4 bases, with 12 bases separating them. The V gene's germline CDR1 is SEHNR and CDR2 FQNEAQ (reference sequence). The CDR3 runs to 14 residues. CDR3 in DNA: TGTGCCAGCAGGGGGACGTCTGGCACCGGGGAGCTGTTTTTT. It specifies CASRGTSGTGELFF.

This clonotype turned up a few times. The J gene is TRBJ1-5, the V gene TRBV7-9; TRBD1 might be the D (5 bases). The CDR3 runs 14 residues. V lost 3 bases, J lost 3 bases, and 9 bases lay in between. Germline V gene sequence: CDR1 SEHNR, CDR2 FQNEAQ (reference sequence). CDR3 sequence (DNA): TGTGCCAGCAGCTTGGGACTGCCCAATCAGCCCCAGCATTTT. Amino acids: CASSLGLPNQPQHF.

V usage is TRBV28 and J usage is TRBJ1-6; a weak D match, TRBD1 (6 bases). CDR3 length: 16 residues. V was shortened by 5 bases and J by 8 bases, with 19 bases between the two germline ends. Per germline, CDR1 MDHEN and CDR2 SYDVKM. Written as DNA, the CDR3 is TGTGCCAGCAGTCCCGAGGGTACAGGGAGATATTCACCCCTCCACTTT. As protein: CASSPEGTGRYSPLHF.

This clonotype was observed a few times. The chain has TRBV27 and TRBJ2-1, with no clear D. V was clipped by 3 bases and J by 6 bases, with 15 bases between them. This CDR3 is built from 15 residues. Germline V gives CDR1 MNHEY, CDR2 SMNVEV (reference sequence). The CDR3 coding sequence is TGTGCCAGCAGTTTGGTAGGGCCGTCCGCCAATGAGCAGTTCTTC. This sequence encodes CASSLVGPSANEQFF.

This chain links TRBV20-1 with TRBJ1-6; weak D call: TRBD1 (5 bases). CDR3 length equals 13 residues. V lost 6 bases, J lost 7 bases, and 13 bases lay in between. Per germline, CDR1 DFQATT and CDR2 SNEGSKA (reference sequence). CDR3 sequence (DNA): TGCAGTGCCCTCAGGGCCTCGAATTCACCCCTCCACTTT. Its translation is CSALRASNSPLHF.

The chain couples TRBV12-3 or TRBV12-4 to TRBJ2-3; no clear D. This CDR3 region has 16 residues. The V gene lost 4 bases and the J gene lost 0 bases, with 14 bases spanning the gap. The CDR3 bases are TGTGCCAGCAGTTCCACTCGTGCTCCTAGCACAGATACGCAGTATTTT. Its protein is CASSSTRAPSTDTQYF.